This record covers a single TCR beta chain. It has no known antigen specificity. No base quality values were provided; no much bigger clone lies one nucleotide off. Its CDR3 holds 13 amino acids, cysteine through phenylalanine. The DNA shown is the 39-base CDR3, in frame from base 1. According to the germline V gene, CDR1 reads ENHRY and CDR2 reads SYGVKD. V loses 0 bases, J loses 10 bases, and the germline ends lie 7 bases apart. Libraries were built with RT-PCR. Sequenced using an Illumina HiSeq 2500. Using fastp trimming at Q25 and MiXCR clonotype assembly, TCRdb reanalyzed the public sequencing data and kept in-frame beta chains. Every distinct CDR3 protein forms one entry, paired with its most common genes and DNA. The sample contains about 520,000 distinct CDR3 sequences, approximately 11% of them found a single time. Clones ranked in the top ten supply approximately 12% of the sample. The time point label of this sample denotes: 45 days after influenza vaccine administration.

The source of the sample is a study of response to subunit inactivated influenza vaccine (dated by TCRdb to 2016 to 2019). Study-wide context: Deep quantitative profiling of the T cell receptor repertoire was used in the study to follow responses to a trivalent subunit inactivated influenza vaccine. Overall results and qualifications from the work: The authors proposed that each seasonal influenza vaccination may bring in only a limited number of new T cells.

This material consisted of PBMCs from blood, taken 40 to 50 days after vaccination. The V and J genes are TRBV10-3 and TRBJ2-6; no confident D gene assignment can be made. This TCR was recovered from a man in his fifties or sixties who received an inactivated influenza vaccine. Donor details come from another sample of the same person, matched by shared clones. The sequence in DNA is TGTGCCATCAGTGAGTCGACCGGTAACGTCCTGACTTTC. Its coded protein is CAISESTGNVLTF.